The 5 T cell receptor beta chains below were found in one sample sequenced in a study of T cells after posttransplantation cyclophosphamide. Method: immunoSEQ multiplex PCR; TCRdb's copy keeps in-frame clones and lacks some. This table holds 11,000 or so clones, approximately 95% found once. Sequencing used naive CD8+ T cells sorted from PBMCs. The receptors here all came from a man aged 30-40 years in good health and a related stem cell transplant donor.

The chain links TRBV5-1 to TRBJ2-3; D ambiguous. Germline V gene data show CDR1 as SGHRS and CDR2 as YFSETQ. Trimming took 0 bases from V and 0 from J, leaving 5 bases between them. The CDR3 totals 14 residues. CDR3 nucleotides: TGCGCCAGCAGCTTGGTCCCGAGCACAGATACGCAGTATTTT. Amino acids: CASSLVPSTDTQYF.

The chain is built from TRBV7-8 and TRBJ1-1, with TRBD1 identical over 7 bases. The CDR3 has 14 amino acids. J gave up 4 bases and V 4 bases, and 6 bases lay outside the gene matches. Germline CDR1 SGHVS, CDR2 FQNEAQ. The CDR3 here is CASSSYPGGTEAFF. DNA for the CDR3: TGTGCCAGCAGCTCCTACCCAGGGGGCACTGAAGCTTTCTTT.

The chain has TRBV6-5 and TRBJ2-3; D unresolved. From germline, CDR1 is MNHEY and CDR2 SVGAGI. V lost 5 bases and J 0 bases, leaving 6 bases between the germline ends. The CDR3 has 13 residues. The DNA of the CDR3 is TGTGCCAGCAGTATCTACAGCACAGATACGCAGTATTTT. Amino acid sequence: CASSIYSTDTQYF.

The chain joins TRBV5-6 to TRBJ2-3; 8 bases line up with TRBD1. J gave up 3 bases and V 4 bases, and 10 bases lay outside the gene matches. The CDR3 spans 16 residues. Germline CDR1 is SGHDT and CDR2 is YYEEEE. The CDR3: CASSTLDRVRTDTQYF. The CDR3 DNA is TGTGCCAGCAGCACCTTGGACAGGGTTAGAACAGATACGCAGTATTTT. The whole variable domain, filled in from reference TRBV5-6 and TRBJ2-3, reads DAGVTQSPTHLIKTRGQQVTLRCSPKSGHDTVSWYQQALGQGPQFIFQYYEEEERQRGNFPDRFSGHQFPNYSSELNVNALLLGDSALYLCASSTLDRVRTDTQYFGPGTRLTVL.

The chain uses TRBV25-1 and TRBJ2-3; tentatively, D is TRBD2 (6 bases). The CDR3 totals 14 residues. Germline loops: CDR1 MGHDK, CDR2 SYGVNS. Trimming removed 6 bases from V and 1 base from J, with 11 bases in between. The CDR3 DNA sequence: TGTGCCAGCAGCCTAGCGTACGGCACAGATACGCAGTATTTT. It specifies CASSLAYGTDTQYF.